The 28 T cell receptor beta chains reported below all come from one sample, sequenced in a study of early T cells in non-severe SARS-CoV-2 infection (dated by TCRdb to the early 2020s). Receptors were amplified or captured by 5' RACE. These reads were obtained on a NextSeq 500. Through fastp at Q25 and MiXCR, TCRdb rebuilt clones from the public reads, retaining in-frame beta chains. CDR3 protein duplicates are merged, each entry listing the most common genes and DNA. The sample table shows fewer than 30,000 distinct CDR3 sequences, and about 4.5% are seen once. The ten top clones hold 15% to 18% of the sample. Material: whole blood. The receptors were gathered from an adult who was a healthcare worker with PCR-confirmed SARS-CoV-2 infection or an uninfected control (not recorded which).

The sample holds a few counts of this clonotype. The gene calls are TRBV6-5 and TRBJ1-4; D not certain. CDR1 is MNHEY and CDR2 is SVGAGI in the germline V gene. V lost 4 bases and J lost 8, with 14 bases in between. This CDR3 spans 14 amino acids. The DNA for the CDR3 is TGTGCCAGCAGTTCCTCCTCGGGCCGCGAAAAACTGTTTTTT. This encodes CASSSSSGREKLFF.

The sample holds many counts of this clonotype. The rearrangement links TRBV9 to TRBJ2-3; D may be TRBD2 (5 bases). This CDR3 spans 16 amino acids. Germline assignment: CDR1 SGDLS and CDR2 YYNGEE. Trimming removed 7 bases from V and 0 bases from J, with 18 bases in between. The CDR3 loop reads CASCSEFRGSTDTQYF. In DNA, the CDR3 is TGTGCCAGCTGTAGCGAATTCCGGGGTAGCACAGATACGCAGTATTTT.

This clonotype was observed at least ten times. The chain has TRBV18 and TRBJ2-3; the D is unclear. The CDR3 contains 15 residues. V was trimmed by 2 bases and J by 2 bases, leaving 11 bases between them. From germline, CDR1 is KGHSH and CDR2 LQKENI. CDR3 amino acids: CASSPIEADTDTQYF. The CDR3 DNA reads as TGTGCCAGCTCACCAATCGAGGCGGACACAGATACGCAGTATTTT.

In its sample, this clonotype was seen many times. The rearrangement uses TRBV11-1 and TRBJ2-7; D ambiguous. V was clipped by 5 bases and J by 3 bases, with 17 bases between them. The CDR3 has 15 residues. Germline V gene lookup returns CDR1 SGHAT and CDR2 FQDESV (reference sequence). Here the CDR3 DNA reads TGTGCCAGCAGCACCTCAAGGCTGGGAAACTACGAGCAGTACTTC. Its translation is CASSTSRLGNYEQYF.

V gene TRBV3-1 combines with J gene TRBJ1-1; TRBD1 matches 9 bases. Germline V gene lookup returns CDR1 LGHDT and CDR2 YNNKEL (reference sequence). The CDR3 is 14 amino acids. J lost 4 bases, V lost 4 bases, and 4 bases had no gene match. CDR3 in amino acids: CASSRRQGGTEAFF. CDR3 nucleotides: TGTGCCAGCAGCCGGAGACAGGGGGGCACTGAAGCTTTCTTT.

This clonotype appeared many times. The chain is built from TRBV28 and TRBJ2-1, with TRBD2 matching 7 bases. The germline CDR1 and CDR2 sequences are MDHEN and SYDVKM. This CDR3 is 15 amino acids long. The V segment lost 2 bases and the J segment 2 bases; nucleotides outside the gene matches: 3. CDR3 amino acids: CASSLLGTTYNEQFF. In DNA form, the CDR3 reads TGTGCCAGCAGTTTACTAGGGACTACCTACAATGAGCAGTTCTTC.

This clonotype was counted at least ten times. The chain joins TRBV12-3 or TRBV12-4 to TRBJ2-7; D is uncertain. V dropped 3 bases and J dropped 0 bases, with 6 bases sitting between them. This CDR3 contains 13 residues. The DNA of the CDR3 is TGTGCCAGCAGTTTGGGCATCTCCTACGAGCAGTACTTC. Amino acid sequence: CASSLGISYEQYF.

The rearrangement links TRBV7-2 to TRBJ2-3; D remains unclear. Germline CDR1 SGHTA, CDR2 FQGNSA. The CDR3 loop spans 15 amino acids. V lost 2 bases, J lost 6 bases, and 15 bases lay in between. CDR3 coding DNA: TGTGCCAGCAGCTTACCTGAAGGGATCAAGGATACGCAGTATTTT. Its protein is CASSLPEGIKDTQYF. Full variable domain (outside the CDR3, taken from reference TRBV7-2 and TRBJ2-3): GAGVSQSPSNKVTEKGKDVELRCDPISGHTALYWYRQSLGQGLEFLIYFQGNSAPDKSGLPSDRFSAERTGGSVSTLTIQRTQQEDSAVYLCASSLPEGIKDTQYFGPGTRLTVL.

This clonotype has more than one count but fewer than ten. The chain employs TRBV7-6 and TRBJ2-1; 14 bases match TRBD2. The ends lost 1 base at V and 3 bases at J; junction bases unmatched: 2. Looked up from germline, CDR1 is SGHVS and CDR2 is FNYEAQ. The CDR3 has 17 residues. The CDR3 loop reads CASSLEGLAGVYNEQFF. CDR3 in DNA: TGTGCCAGCAGCTTAGAGGGACTAGCGGGAGTCTACAATGAGCAGTTCTTC. The full variable domain, its missing parts supplied by reference TRBV7-6 and TRBJ2-1, is GAGVSQSPRYKVTKRGQDVALRCDPISGHVSLYWYRQALGQGPEFLTYFNYEAQQDKSGLPNDRFSAERPEGSISTLTIQRTEQRDSAMYRCASSLEGLAGVYNEQFFGPGTRLTVL.

This clonotype was recorded a few times. V usage is TRBV10-3 and J usage is TRBJ1-1, with D possibly TRBD1 on 5 matching bases. The CDR3 is 14 residues long. Trimming stripped 6 bases from V and 1 base from J, with 12 bases between. CDR1 ENHRY and CDR2 SYGVKD come from the germline V gene. In DNA form, the CDR3 reads TGTGCCATCAGCCGCGGGACGGAGAACACTGAAGCTTTCTTT. Translation gives CAISRGTENTEAFF.

This clonotype showed up many times. The V gene is TRBV28, the J gene TRBJ2-1; D is perhaps TRBD1 or TRBD2 (7 bases each). This CDR3 comprises 15 residues. V lost 5 bases, J lost 8 bases, and 19 bases lay in between. Germline V CDR1 and CDR2: MDHEN, SYDVKM. CDR3 sequence reads: CASSRAGQKSDEQFF. The CDR3 coding sequence is TGTGCCAGCAGTCGAGCGGGACAGAAAAGCGATGAGCAGTTCTTC.

This clonotype was seen once. Possible read error: a much larger clone is one base away. The genes are TRBV20-1 and TRBJ2-1; D not certain. Deletions cut 2 bases from V and 8 bases from J, with 4 bases between. The CDR3 is 10 residues long. Germline assignment: CDR1 DFQATT and CDR2 SNEGSKA (reference sequence). The chain's CDR3 is CSARSDEQFF. The CDR3 DNA follows: TGCAGTGCTAGATCAGATGAGCAGTTCTTC.

A few counts support this clonotype. This chain uses TRBV11-3 with TRBJ2-2; D possibly corresponds to TRBD2 (6 bases). The CDR3 has 16 amino acids. Between the trimmed V and J ends, which lost 5 bases and 2 bases, there was a span of 15 bases. The germline gives CDR1 SGHNT, CDR2 YENEEA. The CDR3 region has the DNA TGTGCCAGCAGCCCCGCCCTGGGAGGAAACACCGGGGAGCTGTTTTTT. Its protein product is CASSPALGGNTGELFF.

This clonotype was observed many times. The rearrangement uses TRBV29-1 and TRBJ2-1; D ambiguous. The CDR3 length is 12 residues. CDR1 and CDR2 from the germline V gene are SQVTM and ANQGSEA. The V end lost 3 bases, the J end lost 4 bases, and 7 bases lay between the germline ends. As DNA, the CDR3 is TGCAGCGTTGAGCTAGGATACAATGAGCAGTTCTTC. Translated: CSVELGYNEQFF.

This clonotype was seen repeatedly, ten times or more. The CDR3 protein is CASSLGAGEQYF. In nucleotides, the CDR3 is TGTGCCAGCAGCTTAGGGGCGGGCGAGCAGTACTTC. The chain combines TRBV11-2 with TRBJ2-7, with a tentative D call TRBD2 (5 bases). The germline V gene has CDR1 SGHAT and CDR2 FQNNGV. This CDR3 is built from 12 residues. V lost 1 base, J lost 6 bases, and 7 bases lay in between.

This clonotype was observed many times. J is TRBJ1-1 and V is TRBV9; no clear D gene. Per the germline V gene, CDR1 is SGDLS and CDR2 is YYNGEE. Deletions cut 0 bases from V and 7 bases from J, with 16 bases between. The length of the CDR3 is 15 residues. The CDR3 DNA is TGTGCCAGCAGCGTAGGTCCACAGAGGGCGAATGAAGCTTTCTTT. It yields the protein CASSVGPQRANEAFF.

This clonotype came up many times. J is TRBJ1-4 and V is TRBV20-1, with D unclear. The CDR3 has 14 residues. V was cut by 5 bases and J by 5 bases, with 15 bases left in between. CDR1 and CDR2 from the germline V gene are DFQATT and SNEGSKA (reference sequence). DNA of the CDR3: TGCAGTGCTTACAACAGAGGCGAGAATGAAAAACTGTTTTTT. It translates to CSAYNRGENEKLFF.

The chain is built from TRBV6-2 or TRBV6-3 and TRBJ2-1, with 7 nucleotides matching TRBD1. Germline trimming cut 7 bases from V and 3 bases from J; bases unmatched to any gene: 6. The CDR3 runs 14 residues. Germline V gene data show CDR1 as MNHEY and CDR2 as SVGEGT. CDR3: CASKETGFYNEQFF. The CDR3, as DNA: TGTGCCAGCAAAGAGACAGGGTTCTACAATGAGCAGTTCTTC.

This clonotype was observed many times. The genes are TRBV29-1 and TRBJ1-2; 7 positions agree with TRBD1. CDR1 and CDR2 (germline): SQVTM, ANQGSEA. The trim removed 0 bases at V and 6 bases at J, leaving 16 bases unmatched. This CDR3 has 17 residues. CDR3 nucleotide sequence: TGCAGCGTTGAAGATCGCAAAACAGGGGACGACAAGCATGGCTACACCTTC. Amino acid sequence: CSVEDRKTGDDKHGYTF. The variable domain in full, completed from reference TRBV29-1 and TRBJ1-2, reads SAVISQKPSRDICQRGTSLTIQCQVDSQVTMMFWYRQQPGQSLTLIATANQGSEATYESGFVIDKFPISRPNLTFSTLTVSNMSPEDSSIYLCSVEDRKTGDDKHGYTFGSGTRLTVV.

This clonotype appeared many times. V and J are TRBV19 and TRBJ1-6, with 7 bases lining up with TRBD1. This CDR3 spans 14 amino acids. CDR1 LNHDA and CDR2 SQIVND come from the germline V gene (reference sequence). V trimming: 5 bases; J trimming: 4 bases; junction bases outside the gene matches: 2. The CDR3 DNA reads as TGTGCCAGTAGTGTGGGACAGTATAATTCACCCCTCCACTTT. Amino acid sequence: CASSVGQYNSPLHF.

This clonotype was picked up many times. The rearrangement links TRBV7-3 to TRBJ1-1; a weak D match, TRBD1 (6 bases). This CDR3 is built from 14 residues. The germline CDR1 and CDR2 sequences are SGHTA and FQGTGA. Trimming stripped 5 bases from V and 5 bases from J, with 15 bases between. CDR3 coding DNA: TGTGCCAGCAGCCCAGGGGCCGGGGGAACTGAAGCTTTCTTT. It codes for CASSPGAGGTEAFF. Using reference TRBV7-3 and TRBJ1-1 for the parts outside the CDR3, the full variable domain is GAGVSQTPSNKVTEKGKYVELRCDPISGHTALYWYRQSLGQGPEFLIYFQGTGAADDSGLPNDRFFAVRPEGSVSTLKIQRTERGDSAVYLCASSPGAGGTEAFFGQGTRLTVV.

This clonotype occurred many times. The chain employs TRBV7-9 and TRBJ2-7; the D gene is possibly TRBD1 (6 bases). Germline loops: CDR1 SEHNR, CDR2 FQNEAQ (reference sequence). V was shortened by 5 bases and J by 5 bases, with 10 bases between the two germline ends. CDR3 length: 12 amino acids. The CDR3 DNA is TGTGCCAGCAGCCTGGGACAAAACGAGCAGTACTTC. Protein sequence: CASSLGQNEQYF. The full variable domain, with the rest looked up from reference TRBV7-9 and TRBJ2-7, is DTGVSQNPRHKITKRGQNVTFRCDPISEHNRLYWYRQTLGQGPEFLTYFQNEAQLEKSRLLSDRFSAERPKGSFSTLEIQRTEQGDSAMYLCASSLGQNEQYFGPGTRLTVT.

This clonotype appeared a few times. This chain connects TRBV29-1 to TRBJ1-2, with TRBD1 as a possible D gene (6 bases). The CDR3 runs to 14 residues. Looked up from germline, CDR1 is SQVTM and CDR2 is ANQGSEA. The V gene lost 0 bases and the J gene lost 6 bases, with 14 bases spanning the gap. CDR3 DNA: TGCAGCGTTGAAGATGAGACAGGAGCCAATGGCTACACCTTC. It specifies CSVEDETGANGYTF.

This clonotype was observed at least ten times. CDR3 sequence reads: CASSQGPGNEQYF. The CDR3 DNA is TGTGCCAGCAGCCAAGGTCCAGGTAACGAGCAGTACTTC. This sequence joins TRBV3-1 and TRBJ2-7, with no clear D. Germline V gene lookup returns CDR1 LGHDT and CDR2 YNNKEL (reference sequence). V was trimmed by 1 base and J by 5 bases, leaving 9 bases between them. CDR3 length equals 13 residues.

This clonotype turned up a few times. This chain links TRBV18 with TRBJ1-5, with TRBD1 identical over 7 bases. V shed 6 bases and J 6 bases; nucleotides not matched to a gene: 5. The CDR3 has 13 residues. The V gene's germline CDR1 is KGHSH and CDR2 LQKENI. Here the CDR3 reads CASSARDSQPQHF. CDR3 coding DNA: TGTGCCAGCTCCGCCCGGGACAGTCAGCCCCAGCATTTT. Full variable domain (missing parts from reference TRBV18 and TRBJ1-5): NAGVMQNPRHLVRRRGQEARLRCSPMKGHSHVYWYRQLPEEGLKFMVYLQKENIIDESGMPKERFSAEFPKEGPSILRIQQVVRGDSAAYFCASSARDSQPQHFGDGTRLSIL.

The chain uses TRBV20-1 and TRBJ2-7; tentatively, D is TRBD1 or TRBD2 (5 bases each). The CDR3 extends over 13 amino acids. The germline V gene encodes CDR1 DFQATT and CDR2 SNEGSKA (reference sequence). The V and J ends lost 4 bases and 6 bases respectively, with 16 bases between them. The CDR3 coding sequence is TGCAGTGCTAAGCTGACAGTGGCGGGCGAGCAGTACTTC. It encodes CSAKLTVAGEQYF.

Ten or more counts support this clonotype. V and J are TRBV6-5 and TRBJ1-2, with D maybe TRBD1 (5 bases). The CDR3 sequence is 17 residues long. The V gene lost 0 bases and the J gene lost 2 bases, with 16 bases spanning the gap. Germline V gives CDR1 MNHEY, CDR2 SVGAGI. The CDR3, as DNA: TGTGCCAGCAGTTACTCGCCAGGGCTGGCGGAGAACTATGGCTACACCTTC. It encodes CASSYSPGLAENYGYTF.

By sample fraction, this clonotype is medium-sized. The CDR3 bases are TGTGCCAGCAGCCAAGAATTTGGCGGGGGTACAGATACGCAGTATTTT. Protein product: CASSQEFGGGTDTQYF. This sequence joins TRBV4-2 and TRBJ2-3, with TRBD2 matching over 7 bases. The V segment lost 0 bases and the J segment 3 bases; nucleotides outside the gene matches: 6. In germline, CDR1 is LGHNA, CDR2 YNFKEQ. CDR3 length: 16 residues.